A selection of T cell receptor beta chains follows, all from one sample in a study of neurological immune-mediated disorders. One entry per CDR3 protein, called by TCRdb with MiXCR from the 5' RACE reads. This table holds over 11,000 distinct CDR3 sequences, roughly 7% found once. Input material: CD8+ T cells from blood. Receptors were obtained from a woman aged 35 to 49 in good health. Each CDR3 is given with its conserved first and last residue. A D gene is named only where the DNA matches it firmly. The size of a clone is reported for some rows only, either as once, few or many, or as a class for expanded clones.

v_gene	j_gene	abundance	d_gene	len	CDR3aa	CDR3nt
TRBV27	TRBJ2-3	many	NA	14	CASSSPRNTDTQYF	TGTGCCAGCAGTTCTCCGCGGAACACAGATACGCAGTATTTT
TRBV7-2	TRBJ1-5	many	NA	15	CASSMRSEINQPQHF	TGTGCCAGCAGCATGCGGAGCGAAATCAATCAGCCCCAGCATTTT
TRBV27	TRBJ2-7	many	NA	13	CASSLALGTEQYF	TGTGCCAGCAGTCTGGCCCTAGGGACCGAGCAGTACTTC
TRBV5-1	TRBJ2-5	many	NA	12	CASKGSLETQYF	TGCGCCAGCAAGGGATCCCTTGAGACCCAGTACTTC
TRBV5-6	TRBJ2-1	many	TRBD2	13	CASSFGGGNEQFF	TGTGCCAGCAGCTTTGGGGGGGGCAATGAGCAGTTCTTC
TRBV3-1	TRBJ2-1	many	TRBD2	17	CASSLGASGGAWYEQFF	TGTGCCAGCAGCCTAGGGGCTAGCGGGGGGGCTTGGTATGAGCAGTTCTTC
TRBV15	TRBJ2-7	many	NA	15	CATSRERDNSYEQYF	TGTGCCACCAGCAGAGAAAGGGACAACTCCTACGAGCAGTACTTC
TRBV9	TRBJ2-1	many	NA	15	CASSVDGAGYNEQFF	TGTGCCAGCAGCGTAGATGGGGCTGGCTACAATGAGCAGTTCTTC
TRBV9	TRBJ2-1	many	NA	13	CASSTEIGDEQFF	TGTGCCAGCAGCACAGAGATCGGGGATGAGCAGTTCTTC
TRBV5-1	TRBJ1-1	many	NA	15	CASTQRTDMNTEAFF	TGCGCCAGCACCCAACGGACAGATATGAACACTGAAGCTTTCTTT
TRBV12-3/TRBV12-4	TRBJ2-5	many	TRBD1	12	CASGQGGETQYF	TGTGCCAGTGGACAGGGTGGGGAGACCCAGTACTTC
TRBV4-1	TRBJ2-3	many	TRBD2	18	CASSQAPTSGGFTDTQYF	TGCGCCAGCAGCCAAGCCCCGACTAGCGGGGGCTTCACAGATACGCAGTATTTT
TRBV14	TRBJ2-5	many	NA	14	CASSQVSEQETQYF	TGTGCCAGCAGCCAAGTATCAGAACAAGAGACCCAGTACTTC
TRBV9	TRBJ2-1	many	NA	15	CASSRPQGTLDEQFF	TGTGCCAGCAGCCGCCCACAGGGGACTCTCGATGAGCAGTTCTTC
TRBV20-1	TRBJ1-2	many	TRBD1	15	CSAQPGTGAHYGYTF	TGCAGTGCTCAACCTGGGACAGGAGCTCACTATGGCTACACCTTC
TRBV10-3	TRBJ2-1	few	TRBD2	15	CAISDPSGGPNEQFF	TGTGCCATCAGTGACCCTAGCGGGGGGCCCAATGAGCAGTTCTTC
TRBV28	TRBJ1-2	many	NA	13	CASSFLGIYGYTF	TGTGCCAGCAGTTTTCTGGGGATCTATGGCTACACCTTC
TRBV7-9	TRBJ2-7	many	NA	15	CASSSPQASSYEQYF	TGTGCCAGCAGCTCCCCACAGGCGAGCTCCTACGAGCAGTACTTC
TRBV5-5	TRBJ1-1	many	TRBD1	15	CASSRTGGANTEAFF	TGTGCCAGCAGCAGGACAGGGGGCGCGAACACTGAAGCTTTCTTT
TRBV2	TRBJ2-2	NA	NA	14	CASSDGATPGELVF	TGTGCCAGTAGTGACGGAGCGACCCCCGGGGAGCTGGTTTTT
TRBV7-3	TRBJ2-1	many	TRBD1	18	CASSPGGGGQGSYNEQFF	TGTGCCAGCAGCCCAGGGGGAGGGGGACAGGGCTCCTACAATGAGCAGTTCTTC
TRBV5-6	TRBJ2-1	many	NA	12	CASSLSANEQFF	TGTGCCAGCAGCTTGTCCGCCAATGAGCAGTTCTTC
TRBV6-5	TRBJ2-7	many	NA	15	CASSYLRGHSYEQYF	TGTGCCAGCAGTTATCTGCGGGGGCACTCCTACGAGCAGTACTTC
TRBV10-2	TRBJ2-7	many	TRBD2	12	CASLTSADEQYF	TGCGCCAGCCTTACTAGCGCCGACGAGCAGTACTTC
TRBV15	TRBJ2-7	many	NA	13	CATSRDAYYEQYF	TGTGCCACCAGCAGAGATGCATACTACGAGCAGTACTTC
TRBV5-1	TRBJ2-7	many	NA	14	CASSSPGSAYEQYF	TGCGCCAGCAGCTCCCCAGGGAGCGCCTACGAGCAGTACTTC
TRBV11-2	TRBJ2-1	many	NA	13	CASSSGWGDEQFF	TGTGCCAGCAGCTCTGGGTGGGGCGATGAGCAGTTCTTC
TRBV5-1	TRBJ1-2	many	TRBD1	14	CASSLTGGGYGYTF	TGCGCCAGCAGCTTGACAGGGGGCGGCTATGGCTACACCTTC
TRBV27	TRBJ2-5	few	NA	15	CASREQGFWGETQYF	TGTGCCAGCAGAGAACAGGGTTTTTGGGGGGAGACCCAGTACTTC
TRBV6-2/TRBV6-3	TRBJ2-1	few	NA	11	CASSQYNEQFF	TGTGCCAGCAGTCAATACAATGAGCAGTTCTTC
TRBV10-3	TRBJ2-7	NA	TRBD2	12	CATLADYYEQYF	TGTGCCACACTAGCGGACTACTACGAGCAATACTTC
TRBV9	TRBJ2-1	many	TRBD2	21	CASSVSPRFPHEAGAYNEQFF	TGTGCCAGCAGCGTCAGTCCCCGTTTTCCCCACGAAGCGGGAGCCTACAATGAGCAGTTCTTC
TRBV4-1	TRBJ2-7	many	NA	14	CASSQGEGFPEQYF	TGCGCCAGCAGCCAAGGAGAAGGGTTCCCCGAGCAGTACTTC
TRBV7-3	TRBJ2-3	many	TRBD2	15	CASSLYSGGTDTQYF	TGTGCCAGCAGCTTATATAGCGGGGGCACAGATACGCAGTATTTT
TRBV5-1	TRBJ1-1	many	NA	14	CASSYSVGGREAFF	TGCGCCAGCAGCTACTCCGTCGGGGGAAGGGAAGCTTTCTTT
TRBV9	TRBJ1-2	many	NA	12	CASSGWAYGYTF	TGTGCCAGCAGCGGCTGGGCATATGGCTACACCTTC
TRBV5-1	TRBJ2-1	many	NA	12	CASSPPIGEQFF	TGCGCCAGCAGCCCACCCATTGGTGAGCAGTTCTTC
TRBV20-1	TRBJ1-2	medium-sized	NA	14	CSARDRTQAYGYTF	TGCAGTGCTAGAGATCGGACGCAAGCCTATGGCTACACCTTC
TRBV4-1	TRBJ2-4	many	NA	12	CASSPNQAIQYF	TGCGCCAGCAGCCCAAACCAGGCCATTCAGTACTTC
TRBV12-3/TRBV12-4	TRBJ2-4	many	NA	14	CASSLAGEADIQYF	TGTGCCAGCAGTTTAGCGGGAGAAGCTGACATTCAGTACTTC
TRBV20-1	TRBJ2-3	many	TRBD1	13	CSAGQGGTDTQYF	TGCAGTGCCGGACAGGGAGGAACAGATACGCAGTATTTT
TRBV13	TRBJ2-5	many	TRBD2	15	CASSSPGLAEETQYF	TGTGCCAGCAGCTCGCCGGGACTAGCGGAAGAGACCCAGTACTTC
TRBV3-1	TRBJ2-1	many	TRBD2	18	CASSQLTGVSGRASEQFF	TGTGCCAGCAGCCAACTGACAGGTGTCAGCGGGAGGGCCTCTGAGCAGTTCTTC